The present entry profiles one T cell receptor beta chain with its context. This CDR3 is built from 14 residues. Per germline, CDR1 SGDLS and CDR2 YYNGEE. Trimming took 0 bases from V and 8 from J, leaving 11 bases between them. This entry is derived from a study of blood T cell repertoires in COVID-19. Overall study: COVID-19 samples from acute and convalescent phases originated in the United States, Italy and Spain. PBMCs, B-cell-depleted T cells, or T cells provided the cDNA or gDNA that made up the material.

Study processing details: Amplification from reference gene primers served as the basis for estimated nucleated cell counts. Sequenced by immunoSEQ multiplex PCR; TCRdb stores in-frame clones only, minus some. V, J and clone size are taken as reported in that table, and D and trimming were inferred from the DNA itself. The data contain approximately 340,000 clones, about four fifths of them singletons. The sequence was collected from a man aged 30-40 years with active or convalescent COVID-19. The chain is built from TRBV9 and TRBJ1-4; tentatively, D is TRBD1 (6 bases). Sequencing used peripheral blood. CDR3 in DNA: TGTGCCAGCAGCGTAGGTACAGGGAAAGAAAAACTGTTTTTT. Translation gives CASSVGTGKEKLFF.